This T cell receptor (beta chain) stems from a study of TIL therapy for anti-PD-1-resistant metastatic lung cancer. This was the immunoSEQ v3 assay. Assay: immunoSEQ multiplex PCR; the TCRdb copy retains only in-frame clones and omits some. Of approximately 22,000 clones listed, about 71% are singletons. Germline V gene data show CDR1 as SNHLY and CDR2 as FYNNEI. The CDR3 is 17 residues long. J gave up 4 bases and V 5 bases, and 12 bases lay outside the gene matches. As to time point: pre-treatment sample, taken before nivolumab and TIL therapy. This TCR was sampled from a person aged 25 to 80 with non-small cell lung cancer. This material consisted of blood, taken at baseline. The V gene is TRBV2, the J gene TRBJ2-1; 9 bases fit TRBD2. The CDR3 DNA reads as TGTGCCAGCAGTTTCCAGTTAGCGGGAGCGGGGTACAATGAGCAGTTCTTC. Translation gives CASSFQLAGAGYNEQFF.